This T cell receptor (beta chain) comes out of a study of PD-1 blockade in classical Hodgkin lymphoma. Study-wide points: Newly diagnosed patients reportedly trailed healthy donors in baseline TCR diversity. Complete responders matched newly diagnosed patients in baseline diversity. Compared with baseline, CD4+ but not CD8+ TCR diversity had risen significantly by C4D1. Exclusion covered patients beginning nivolumab under 1 year post-ASCT.

With 9 bases removed from V and 9 bases from J, the gap between germline ends came to 21 bases. In germline, CDR1 is LNHDA, CDR2 SQIVND (reference sequence). CDR3 size: 15 residues. Relapse after autologous stem cell transplantation occurred in every patient, and brentuximab vedotin exposure varied. Notes on this clone: The antigen is not known.

Clones were sequenced by immunoSEQ multiplex PCR, and TCRdb holds only the in-frame ones, with some missing. The sample consists of around 65,000 clones, around 88% of them appearing once. The sequence was obtained from a human donor with classical Hodgkin lymphoma. The material was peripheral blood mononuclear cells (PBMCs), obtained at baseline. The chain joins TRBV19 to TRBJ1-6; D is perhaps TRBD1 (6 bases). The CDR3 protein is CASDTPGDAGSPLHF. The DNA of the CDR3 is TGTGCCAGCGATACCCCAGGGGATGCGGGTTCACCCCTCCACTTT.